The text below deals with one T cell receptor (beta chain). Here immunoSEQ multiplex PCR was the method, and the copy in TCRdb shows in-frame clones only, minus some. The sample holds under 200,000 clones, approximately 91% seen once. This sample was included in a study of blood T cell repertoires in COVID-19. The wider study: Acute-phase and convalescent COVID-19 samples originated in the United States, Italy and Spain. T cells, B-cell-depleted T cells, or PBMCs provided the cDNA or gDNA that served as material.

Germline loops: CDR1 LGHDT, CDR2 YNNKEL (reference sequence). The V and J ends lost 3 bases and 4 bases, in that order; junction bases with no gene match: 8. The CDR3 runs 15 residues. Sequencing was carried out using peripheral blood. The receptor comes from a man younger than 30 with active or convalescent COVID-19. This chain connects TRBV3-1 (or the pseudogene TRBV3-2) to TRBJ2-7, with 8 bases that match TRBD1. This CDR3 is CASSHSDRAGYEQYF. Written as DNA, the CDR3 is TGTGCCAGCAGCCACTCGGACAGGGCAGGATACGAGCAGTACTTC.